Below, one T cell receptor beta chain is given with its context. Its specificity is not known. The data were obtained in a study of Graves' ophthalmopathy and Graves' hyperthyroidism. Study outcomes and limitations: In blood, most expanded thyroid clonotypes above 0.001 frequency were also detected. A classifier, a 13-signature model, separated ophthalmopathy from stable hyperthyroidism with roughly 90% sensitivity and approximately 80% specificity. The model predicted progression of ophthalmopathy with a sensitivity of 60% to 71%, and its specificity was about 72%.

The CDR3 is made up of 20 amino acids. Germline CDR1 SNHLY, CDR2 FYNNEI. J was trimmed by 6 bases and V by 1 base; bases with no gene match: 21. Transcripts of RNA were the source for amplifying TCR beta CDR3 regions. An opening RT-PCR round employed HTBI primers and preceded a second-round multiplex PCR. TCRdb called the multiplex PCR reads again in MiXCR, with one record for every CDR3 protein. The data hold over a million distinct CDR3 sequences, with about 38% observed a single time. The genes are TRBV2 and TRBJ1-5; TRBD1 matches 7 bases. The sample comprised peripheral blood or thyroid tissue (not recorded which). The receptor's source is an adult man with Graves' hyperthyroidism. CDR3 loop: CASSEGRGTAIFGPGQPQHF. The CDR3 DNA reads TGTGCCAGCAGTGAAGGAAGGGGGACAGCAATATTTGGACCGGGTCAGCCCCAGCATTTT.